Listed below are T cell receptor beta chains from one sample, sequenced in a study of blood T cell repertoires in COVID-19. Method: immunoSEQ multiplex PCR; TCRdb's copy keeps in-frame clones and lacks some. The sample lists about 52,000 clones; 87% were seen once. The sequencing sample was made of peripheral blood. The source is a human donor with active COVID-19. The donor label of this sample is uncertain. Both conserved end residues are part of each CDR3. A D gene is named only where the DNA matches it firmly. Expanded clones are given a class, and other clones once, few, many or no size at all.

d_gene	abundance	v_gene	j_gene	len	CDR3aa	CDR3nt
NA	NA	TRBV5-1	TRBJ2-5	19	CASSLGRGKRAGSQETQYF	TGCGCCAGCAGCTTGGGCAGAGGCAAGAGGGCCGGATCCCAAGAGACCCAGTACTTC
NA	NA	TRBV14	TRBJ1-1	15	CASSQLTGRNTEAFF	TGTGCCAGCAGCCAATTGACAGGTCGAAACACTGAAGCTTTCTTT
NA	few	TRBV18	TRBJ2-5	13	CASSRGADETQYF	TGTGCCAGCTCACGGGGAGCTGACGAGACCCAGTACTTC
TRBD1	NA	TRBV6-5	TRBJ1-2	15	CASSSGTGFPYGYTF	TGTGCCAGCAGTTCCGGGACAGGGTTTCCCTATGGCTACACCTTC
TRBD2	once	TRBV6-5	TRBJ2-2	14	CATSGGASVGELFF	TGTGCCACCAGCGGGGGGGCGAGTGTCGGGGAGCTGTTTTTT
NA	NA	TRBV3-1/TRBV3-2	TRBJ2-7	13	CASSPGQSYEQYF	TGTGCCAGCAGCCCAGGACAGTCGTACGAGCAGTACTTC
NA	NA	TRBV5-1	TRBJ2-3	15	CASSLGAGASDTQYF	TGCGCCAGCAGCTTGGGGGCGGGGGCTTCAGATACGCAGTATTTT
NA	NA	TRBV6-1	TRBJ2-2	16	CASSEFVALNTGELFF	TGTGCCAGCAGTGAATTTGTAGCGTTGAACACCGGGGAGCTGTTTTTT
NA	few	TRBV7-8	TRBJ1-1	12	CASSLYNTEAFF	TGTGCCAGCAGCCTTTATAACACTGAAGCTTTCTTT
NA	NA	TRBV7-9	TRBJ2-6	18	CASRQSATNNSGANVLTF	TGTGCCAGCAGACAAAGCGCCACGAACAACTCTGGGGCCAACGTCCTGACTTTC
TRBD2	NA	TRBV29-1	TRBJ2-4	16	CSVDLAGGLAKNIQYF	TGCAGCGTTGACCTAGCGGGGGGGCTAGCCAAAAACATTCAGTACTTC
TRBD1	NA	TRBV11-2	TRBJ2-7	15	CASSLKSGQGYEQYF	TGTGCCAGCAGCTTGAAGTCGGGACAGGGCTACGAGCAGTACTTC
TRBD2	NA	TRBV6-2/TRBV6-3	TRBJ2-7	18	CASSYPGLAGGTTYEQYF	TGTGCCAGCAGTTACCCGGGACTAGCGGGGGGTACTACCTACGAGCAGTACTTC
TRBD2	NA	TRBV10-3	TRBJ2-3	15	CAIRPSGTSTDTQYF	TGTGCCATCCGGCCTAGCGGGACCAGCACAGATACGCAGTATTTT
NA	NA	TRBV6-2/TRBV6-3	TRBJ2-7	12	CASSSRGGEQYF	TGTGCCAGCAGTTCCAGGGGCGGCGAGCAGTACTTC
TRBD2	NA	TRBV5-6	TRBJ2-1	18	CASIEKLAGVGSYNEQFF	TGTGCCAGCATTGAGAAACTAGCGGGGGTGGGCTCCTACAATGAGCAGTTCTTC
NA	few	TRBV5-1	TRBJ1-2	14	CASSPNSPNYGYTF	TGCGCCAGCAGCCCCAACAGCCCTAACTATGGCTACACCTTC
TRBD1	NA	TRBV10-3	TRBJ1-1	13	CAIRLTGSTEAFF	TGTGCCATCAGGCTGACAGGGTCCACTGAAGCTTTCTTT
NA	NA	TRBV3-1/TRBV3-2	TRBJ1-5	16	CASSRTGVGSNQPQHF	TGTGCCAGCAGCCGTACGGGGGTTGGTAGCAATCAGCCCCAGCATTTT
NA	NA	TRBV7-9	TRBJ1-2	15	CASSPTGGVGYGYTF	TGTGCCAGCAGCCCGACCGGGGGGGTTGGCTATGGCTACACCTTC
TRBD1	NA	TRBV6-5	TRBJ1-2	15	CASSYFETGIYGYTF	TGTGCCAGCAGTTATTTCGAGACAGGGATCTATGGCTACACCTTC
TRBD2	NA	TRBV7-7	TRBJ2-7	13	CASSSGGGREQYF	TGTGCTAGCAGCTCTGGCGGGGGGCGGGAGCAGTACTTC
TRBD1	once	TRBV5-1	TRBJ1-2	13	CASSPTGNYGYTF	TGCGCCAGCAGCCCGACAGGGAACTATGGCTACACCTTC
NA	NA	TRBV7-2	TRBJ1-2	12	CASSGFYYGYTF	TGTGCCAGCAGCGGCTTTTATTATGGCTACACCTTC
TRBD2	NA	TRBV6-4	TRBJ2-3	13	CASSDVAGNTQYF	TGTGCCAGCAGTGATGTAGCGGGGAATACGCAGTATTTT
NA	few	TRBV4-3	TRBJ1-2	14	CASSQGRQNYGYTF	TGCGCCAGCAGCCAAGGTAGACAGAACTATGGCTACACCTTC
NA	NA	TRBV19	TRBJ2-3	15	CASSNSPKSTDTQYF	TGTGCCAGTAGTAATAGCCCCAAGAGCACAGATACGCAGTATTTT
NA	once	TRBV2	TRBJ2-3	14	CASSENLYTDTQYF	TGTGCCAGCAGTGAAAACCTATACACAGATACGCAGTATTTT
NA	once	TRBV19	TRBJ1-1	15	CASSIPRLTNTEAFF	TGTGCCAGTAGTATCCCCCGACTTACTAACACTGAAGCTTTCTTT
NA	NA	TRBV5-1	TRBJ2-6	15	CASRSGGSGANVLTF	TGCGCCAGCAGATCTGGCGGGTCTGGGGCCAACGTCCTGACTTTC
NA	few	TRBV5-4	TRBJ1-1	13	CASSTNWGVGAFF	TGTGCCAGCAGTACAAATTGGGGCGTTGGAGCTTTCTTT
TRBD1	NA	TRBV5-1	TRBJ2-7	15	CASSPRQGTSYEQYF	TGCGCCAGCAGCCCGAGACAGGGTACGTCCTACGAGCAGTACTTC
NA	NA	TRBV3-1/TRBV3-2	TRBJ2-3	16	CASSQTGGGRTDTQYF	TGTGCCAGCAGCCAAACCGGCGGGGGCCGCACAGATACGCAGTATTTT
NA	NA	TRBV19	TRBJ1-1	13	CASVTGMNTEAFF	TGTGCCAGTGTTACAGGGATGAACACTGAAGCTTTCTTT